Below are 5 T cell receptor beta chains sequenced from a single sample in a study of T cell therapy after organ transplantation. These receptors' targets are unknown. Sequencing was performed with immunoSEQ multiplex PCR; in TCRdb, only in-frame clones are kept and a portion is missing. The sample yields 45,000 to 60,000 clones, less than 95% seen once. Material: CD8+ T cells from blood, obtained before autologous CMV-specific T cell therapy. Receptor source: a human patient who had received a solid organ transplant and had CMV disease.

In this sample, this clone turned up once. The chain has TRBV5-4 and TRBJ1-1; D is possibly TRBD1 (6 bases). This CDR3 has 13 residues. The V and J ends lost 4 bases and 4 bases respectively, with 11 bases between them. Germline V gene data show CDR1 as SGHNT and CDR2 as YYREEE (reference sequence). The CDR3 DNA is TGTGCCAGCAGCGGGGGGGCTATCACTGAAGCTTTCTTT. This encodes CASSGGAITEAFF.

The rearrangement uses TRBV7-3 and TRBJ1-1, with 12 bases lining up with TRBD1. The CDR3 is 17 amino acids. The V and J ends lost 5 bases and 4 bases, in that order; junction bases with no gene match: 11. CDR1 is SGHTA, CDR2 FQGTGA, per germline. CDR3 region: CASSVGVVGQGATEAFF. The CDR3 DNA sequence: TGTGCCAGCAGCGTTGGGGTGGTGGGACAGGGGGCCACTGAAGCTTTCTTT.

This rearrangement joins TRBV19 to TRBJ2-1; D is unclear. The CDR3 contains 12 residues. Germline CDR1 reads LNHDA; CDR2 reads SQIVND (reference sequence). The germline V and J ends were trimmed by 9 bases and 8 bases, with 14 bases remaining between them. The CDR3 reads CASRIGVDEQFF. As DNA, the CDR3 is TGTGCCAGCCGTATCGGCGTAGATGAGCAGTTCTTC.

This chain connects TRBV4-1 to TRBJ2-7; the D is unclear. CDR3 length: 12 residues. V was cut by 3 bases and J by 5 bases, with 8 bases left in between. Germline loops: CDR1 MGHRA, CDR2 YSYEKL. In DNA, the CDR3 is TGCGCCAGCAGCCATCCCGGAGACGAGCAGTACTTC. Protein product: CASSHPGDEQYF.

This rearrangement joins TRBV7-9 to TRBJ1-2, with D possibly TRBD1 on 5 matching bases. CDR3 length equals 16 residues. CDR1 SEHNR and CDR2 FQNEAQ come from the germline V gene (reference sequence). V lost 0 bases to trimming and J lost 4 bases, with 15 bases between them. The CDR3 loop is CASSLAQVGETYGYTF. The CDR3 DNA reads TGTGCCAGCAGCTTAGCGCAAGTAGGGGAGACCTATGGCTACACCTTC.